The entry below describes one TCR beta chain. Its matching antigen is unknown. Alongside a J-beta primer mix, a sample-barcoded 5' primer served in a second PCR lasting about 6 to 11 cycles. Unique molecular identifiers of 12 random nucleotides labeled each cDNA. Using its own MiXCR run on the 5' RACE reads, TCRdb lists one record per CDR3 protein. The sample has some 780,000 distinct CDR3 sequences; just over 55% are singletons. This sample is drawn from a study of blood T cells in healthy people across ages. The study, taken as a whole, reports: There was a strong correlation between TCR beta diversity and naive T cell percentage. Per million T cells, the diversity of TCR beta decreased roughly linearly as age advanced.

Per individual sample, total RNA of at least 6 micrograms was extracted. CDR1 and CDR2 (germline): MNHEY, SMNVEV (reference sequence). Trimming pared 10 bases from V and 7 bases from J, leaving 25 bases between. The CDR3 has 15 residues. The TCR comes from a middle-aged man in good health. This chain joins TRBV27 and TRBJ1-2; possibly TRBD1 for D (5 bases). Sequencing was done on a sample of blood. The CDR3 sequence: CATLGVVEDGGGYTF. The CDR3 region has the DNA TGTGCCACCCTGGGGGTGGTAGAGGACGGGGGTGGCTACACCTTC.